The source of this T cell receptor (beta chain) is a study of control samples from healthy donors and cancer patients. The CDR3 sequence is 11 residues long. CDR1 and CDR2 from the germline V gene are SQVTM and ANQGSEA. The method was immunoSEQ multiplex PCR; TCRdb's version includes in-frame clones alone and lacks a portion of them. The specimen's table records approximately 190,000 clones. The sequence came from a woman aged 25 to 39 in good health. The sequencing input was blood. V is TRBV29-1 and J is TRBJ1-2, with no clear D. The chain's CDR3 is CSGRNSYGYTF. The CDR3 nucleotides read TGCAGTGGGCGGAACTCCTATGGCTACACCTTC.